What follows is one T cell receptor beta chain and its context. The antigen is unknown. This record belongs to a study of CD8 T cells in Susac syndrome. Study-wide findings and caveats: Among people with Susac, CD8+ clonal expansion was greatest in TEMRA cells and active patients.

cDNA came from around 0.54 to 1 ug RNA primed by random hexamers. Each CDR3 protein is one row after TCRdb ran MiXCR on the immunoSEQ multiplex PCR reads. Here the sample spans nearly 110,000 distinct CDR3 sequences, roughly 95% being singletons. This clonotype was obtained from a human donor with Susac syndrome. The sequenced material came from CD8+ T cells from PBMCs.

The CDR3 sequence is CSAREATNEKLFF. For the CDR3, the DNA is TGCAGTGCTAGAGAGGCAACTAATGAAAAACTGTTTTTT. V and J are TRBV20-1 and TRBJ1-4; no definite D call. The germline gives CDR1 DFQATT, CDR2 SNEGSKA (reference sequence). The CDR3 is 13 residues long. Trimming shortened V by 0 bases and J by 0 bases, and 2 bases separated the two germline ends.